These 22 T cell receptor beta chains share one sample of origin, sequenced in a study of T-cell memory formation after mild COVID-19. TCRdb analysed the 5' RACE reads with MiXCR anew, one entry per CDR3 protein. The sample carries about 340,000 distinct CDR3 sequences, roughly 19% recorded once. Sequences were obtained from PBMCs or a T cell subset sorted from them (not recorded which). Receptors originate from a man aged 18 to 30 who had mild COVID-19 (a few samples of this study predate the infection). Cell type and time point are not known.

The V and J genes are TRBV4-3 and TRBJ1-2, with D tentatively TRBD1 (6 bases). Trimming removed 0 bases at V and 4 bases at J, with 12 bases between. The length of the CDR3 is 15 residues. The germline V gene encodes CDR1 LGHNA and CDR2 YSLEER. The CDR3 bases are TGCGCCAGCAGCCAAGACGGCGGACAGCTCTATGGCTACACCTTC. Encoded protein: CASSQDGGQLYGYTF.

The chain employs TRBV7-2 and TRBJ2-1; D may be TRBD1 (5 bases). Trimming pared 5 bases from V and 1 base from J, leaving 12 bases between. The CDR3 sequence is 15 residues long. Per germline, CDR1 SGHTA and CDR2 FQGNSA. The CDR3 region is CASSIRAGSYNEQFF. CDR3 nucleotides: TGTGCCAGCAGCATCAGGGCAGGTTCCTACAATGAGCAGTTCTTC.

V and J are TRBV20-1 and TRBJ2-5; D is uncertain. Germline values: CDR1 DFQATT, CDR2 SNEGSKA (reference sequence). V gave up 8 bases and J gave up 2 bases, with 12 bases separating them. CDR3 length: 12 amino acids. CDR3 bases: TGCAGTCTTGCCCAAACGCAAGAGACCCAGTACTTC. This sequence encodes CSLAQTQETQYF.

This chain joins TRBV20-1 and TRBJ1-6; weak D call: TRBD1 (5 bases). Germline V gene data show CDR1 as DFQATT and CDR2 as SNEGSKA (reference sequence). The CDR3 spans 15 residues. Trimming shortened V by 6 bases and J by 7 bases, and 19 bases separated the two germline ends. CDR3 amino acids: CSAGRMGRRNSPLHF. The CDR3 coding sequence is TGCAGTGCAGGGCGAATGGGACGAAGGAATTCACCCCTCCACTTT.

This chain links TRBV6-5 with TRBJ1-2; no clear D gene. Germline V lookup: CDR1 MNHEY, CDR2 SVGAGI. The V and J ends lost 4 bases and 4 bases respectively, with 19 bases between them. The CDR3 covers 16 residues. The DNA for the CDR3 is TGTGCCAGCAGTTTGACTAGATCCGGACGAGCCTATGGCTACACCTTC. Translation: CASSLTRSGRAYGYTF.

The sample holds many counts of this clonotype. The chain is built from TRBV7-9 and TRBJ2-5; tentatively, D is TRBD2 (5 bases). The CDR3 is made up of 12 amino acids. The V end was cut by 5 bases, the J end by 6 bases, with 10 bases between. Germline-derived CDR1 and CDR2 are SEHNR and FQNEAQ (reference sequence). As DNA, the CDR3 is TGTGCCAGCAGCCCGGAGGTAAAGACCCAGTACTTC. Translating gives CASSPEVKTQYF.

This rearrangement joins TRBV7-2 to TRBJ2-1; a weak D match, TRBD1 (6 bases). Looked up from germline, CDR1 is SGHTA and CDR2 is FQGNSA. V was trimmed by 4 bases and J by 8 bases, leaving 15 bases between them. The CDR3 consists of 14 residues. As DNA, the CDR3 is TGTGCCAGCAGCTCCTTCAGGGCAGGGGATGAGCAGTTCTTC. Encoded protein: CASSSFRAGDEQFF.

In this sample, this clonotype turned up a few times. This chain links TRBV14 with TRBJ1-5; D unclear. This CDR3 has 12 amino acids. In germline, CDR1 is SGHDN, CDR2 FVKESK. Deletions cut 3 bases from V and 5 bases from J, with 5 bases between. CDR3: CASSQWDQPQHF. CDR3 nucleotides: TGTGCCAGCAGCCAGTGGGATCAGCCCCAGCATTTT.

This clonotype has more than one count but fewer than ten. The chain combines TRBV2 with TRBJ2-3; D is unresolved. CDR1 and CDR2 from the germline V gene are SNHLY and FYNNEI. The CDR3 is 12 residues long. The V end lost 6 bases, the J end lost 5 bases, and 9 bases lay between the germline ends. CDR3: CASRETRDTQYF. The CDR3 coding sequence is TGTGCCAGCAGGGAGACGAGAGATACGCAGTATTTT. Using reference TRBV2 and TRBJ2-3 for the parts outside the CDR3, the full variable domain is EPEVTQTPSHQVTQMGQEVILRCVPISNHLYFYWYRQILGQKVEFLVSFYNNEISEKSEIFDDQFSVERPDGSNFTLKIRSTKLEDSAMYFCASRETRDTQYFGPGTRLTVL.

This clonotype occurred a few times. This rearrangement joins TRBV29-1 to TRBJ2-6; possibly TRBD1 or TRBD2 for D (5 bases each). The CDR3 is 17 amino acids. In germline, CDR1 is SQVTM, CDR2 ANQGSEA. V was trimmed by 4 bases and J by 0 bases, leaving 16 bases between them. CDR3 DNA: TGCAGCGTTGCAAGGAGGCAGGGCCGCTCTGGGGCCAACGTCCTGACTTTC. It encodes CSVARRQGRSGANVLTF.

V usage is TRBV10-3 and J usage is TRBJ2-3; D is tentatively TRBD1 or TRBD2 (6 bases each). The CDR3 is made up of 17 amino acids. The germline CDR1 and CDR2 sequences are ENHRY and SYGVKD. The V gene lost 6 bases and the J gene lost 4 bases, with 23 bases spanning the gap. As DNA, the CDR3 is TGTGCCATCAGCCGAGGGGGGCCTCTCAGGGACGCAGATACGCAGTATTTT. As protein: CAISRGGPLRDADTQYF.

V and J are TRBV5-1 and TRBJ2-5; D uncertain. This CDR3 is built from 12 residues. With 5 bases removed from V and 1 base from J, the gap between germline ends came to 6 bases. CDR1 SGHRS and CDR2 YFSETQ come from the germline V gene. As DNA, the CDR3 is TGCGCCAGCAGTCCTTTCCAAGAGACCCAGTACTTC. Its translation: CASSPFQETQYF.

This clonotype was seen many times. The J gene is TRBJ2-2, the V gene TRBV20-1, with TRBD2 matching 12 bases. V was clipped by 0 bases and J by 3 bases; unmatched bases: 2. This CDR3 has 16 residues. Germline loops: CDR1 DFQATT, CDR2 SNEGSKA (reference sequence). The CDR3 coding sequence is TGCAGTGCTAGAGATTGGACTAGCGGGGACACCGGGGAGCTGTTTTTT. Its protein is CSARDWTSGDTGELFF.

This clonotype was counted only a few times. V is TRBV5-1 and J is TRBJ1-2; no definite D call. Trimming removed 5 bases from V and 5 bases from J, with 10 bases in between. The V gene's germline CDR1 is SGHRS and CDR2 YFSETQ. The CDR3 runs 12 residues. The DNA for the CDR3 is TGCGCCAGCAGGCCGAATATGTATGGCTACACCTTC. It yields the protein CASRPNMYGYTF.

This rearrangement joins TRBV20-1 to TRBJ1-4; D ambiguous. V was cut by 6 bases and J by 6 bases, with 14 bases left in between. The CDR3 runs 13 residues. Germline CDR1 DFQATT, CDR2 SNEGSKA (reference sequence). The CDR3 DNA sequence: TGCAGTGCCCCGGTCGGTATTGATGAAAAACTGTTTTTT. Encoded protein: CSAPVGIDEKLFF.

The chain has TRBV9 and TRBJ2-3; D is undetermined. The V and J ends lost 1 base and 0 bases respectively, with 3 bases between them. The CDR3 sequence is 13 residues long. Germline V gene data show CDR1 as SGDLS and CDR2 as YYNGEE. CDR3 protein: CASSVTSTDTQYF. The CDR3 nucleotides are TGTGCCAGCAGCGTAACTAGCACAGATACGCAGTATTTT.

J is TRBJ1-2 and V is TRBV12-3 or TRBV12-4, with D possibly matching TRBD1 (5 bases). The V end was cut by 2 bases, the J end by 4 bases, with 8 bases between. This CDR3 region has 13 residues. As DNA, the CDR3 is TGTGCCAGCAGTTTATGGCAGGGCTATGGCTACACCTTC. Protein sequence: CASSLWQGYGYTF.

This clonotype was detected many times. In DNA, the CDR3 is TGTGCCAGCAGCTTAGTTTTGGACACTGAAGCTTTCTTT. This translates into CASSLVLDTEAFF. The chain has TRBV7-2 and TRBJ1-1; D unclear. The germline V gene encodes CDR1 SGHTA and CDR2 FQGNSA. The CDR3 sequence is 13 residues long. Trimming pared 1 base from V and 3 bases from J, leaving 6 bases between.

This clonotype was seen a handful of times. The chain combines TRBV12-3 or TRBV12-4 with TRBJ1-4, with TRBD1 as a possible D gene (6 bases). CDR3 size: 14 residues. Trimming removed 3 bases from V and 5 bases from J, with 10 bases in between. This CDR3 reads CASSLQGSNEKLFF. Written as DNA, the CDR3 is TGTGCCAGCAGTTTGCAGGGGTCGAATGAAAAACTGTTTTTT.

This clonotype has just a few counts. The rearrangement links TRBV7-9 to TRBJ1-4; D ambiguous. The germline V gene has CDR1 SEHNR and CDR2 FQNEAQ (reference sequence). The CDR3 length is 15 residues. With 1 base removed from V and 5 bases from J, the gap between germline ends came to 11 bases. DNA for the CDR3: TGTGCCAGCAGCTTAGTGGTTGGGGAAAATGAAAAACTGTTTTTT. Amino acids: CASSLVVGENEKLFF.

The rearrangement joins TRBV9 to TRBJ1-6, with 7 bases fitting TRBD1. The germline V gene encodes CDR1 SGDLS and CDR2 YYNGEE. The CDR3 is 18 amino acids. V was clipped by 4 bases and J by 3 bases; unmatched bases: 13. The CDR3 protein is CASSHPIDRANYNSPLHF. CDR3 sequence (DNA): TGTGCCAGCAGCCACCCAATTGACAGGGCGAACTATAATTCACCCCTCCACTTT.

The genes are TRBV5-6 and TRBJ1-6; 7 bases are a match to TRBD1. Germline V lookup: CDR1 SGHDT, CDR2 YYEEEE. The CDR3 has 17 residues. Germline trimming cut 2 bases from V and 8 bases from J; bases unmatched to any gene: 13. Written as DNA, the CDR3 is TGTGCCAGCAGCTTACGAAATGACAGGGAACCTTATTCACCCCTCCACTTT. Translation gives CASSLRNDREPYSPLHF.